The rows below give T cell receptor beta chains drawn from one sample of a study of graft-versus-host responses after intestinal transplantation. The data were produced by immunoSEQ multiplex PCR, yet TCRdb's version contains in-frame clones alone and is incomplete. The sample lists around 90,000 clones; roughly 91% were seen once. What these receptors recognize is not known. This specimen was unstimulated CD8+ T cells sorted from spleen or lymph node cells, taken before transplant. These receptors were collected from a human donor who was the organ donor for an intestinal transplant. Both conserved end residues are part of each CDR3. A D gene is named only where the DNA matches it firmly. Size is omitted from some rows. Given values are once, few, many or a class for expanded clones.

cdr3_aa cdr3_nt v_call clone_size cdr3_length j_call d_call
CASSRGGSSYNEQFF TGTGCCAGTAGTCGTGGGGGCTCCTCCTACAATGAGCAGTTCTTC TRBV13 - 15 TRBJ2-1 -
CASSRGTDTEAFF TGTGCCAGCAGCCGGGGGACAGACACTGAAGCTTTCTTT TRBV14 - 13 TRBJ1-1 TRBD1
CASDGQPFSSYNSPLHF TGTGCCTCAGACGGACAGCCCTTTAGCTCCTATAATTCACCCCTCCACTTT TRBV30 - 17 TRBJ1-6 -
CASSDRVYRAFF TGTGCCAGCAGCGATCGGGTGTATAGAGCTTTCTTT TRBV7-9 - 12 TRBJ1-1 -
CASSLGRQGRGLYEQYF TGTGCCAGCAGCTTAGGTCGACAGGGTCGGGGCCTGTACGAGCAGTACTTC TRBV7-9 - 17 TRBJ2-7 TRBD1
CASSRWGPWRQFF TGTGCCAGCAGCCGCTGGGGCCCGTGGCGGCAGTTCTTC TRBV7-3 - 13 TRBJ2-1 -
CASSLETQYF TGTGCCAGCAGCCTAGAGACCCAGTACTTC TRBV6-1 - 10 TRBJ2-5 -
CASREQGMTDTQYF TGTGCCAGCAGAGAACAGGGGATGACAGATACGCAGTATTTT TRBV28 - 14 TRBJ2-3 TRBD1
CASSRLTSGGYTDTQYF TGTGCCAGCAGCCGTCTAACCTCGGGGGGCTACACAGATACGCAGTATTTT TRBV4-2 - 17 TRBJ2-3 -
CSVRGKTQYF TGCAGCGTCCGAGGGAAGACCCAGTACTTC TRBV29-1 - 10 TRBJ2-5 -
CASKTGTEAFF TGCGCCAGCAAAACCGGGACAGAAGCTTTCTTT TRBV5-1 - 11 TRBJ1-1 -
CASSPDSLLMNTEAFF TGTGCCAGCAGTCCGGACAGTCTCCTTATGAACACTGAAGCTTTCTTT TRBV2 - 16 TRBJ1-1 -
CASSYSDRGLEAFF TGTGCCAGCAGTTACTCGGACAGGGGACTTGAAGCTTTCTTT TRBV6-5 - 14 TRBJ1-1 TRBD1
CASSGQRGTQYF TGTGCCAGCAGCGGACAGCGGGGGACCCAGTACTTC TRBV2 - 12 TRBJ2-5 -
CASGPGLAGGGMFF TGCGCCAGCGGACCGGGACTAGCGGGAGGAGGTATGTTCTTC TRBV4-3 - 14 TRBJ2-1 TRBD2
CASSFRTGVYEQYF TGTGCCAGCTCCTTTAGGACAGGGGTTTACGAGCAGTACTTC TRBV13 - 14 TRBJ2-7 TRBD1
CASSLAGSSYEQYF TGTGCCAGCAGCTTGGCCGGGTCCTCCTACGAGCAGTACTTC TRBV5-6 - 14 TRBJ2-7 -
CASSNTEINEQYF TGTGCCAGCAGCAACACAGAGATCAACGAGCAGTACTTC TRBV2 - 13 TRBJ2-7 -
CASSQDGPGNSAGGPYEQYF TGCGCCAGCAGCCAAGATGGTCCGGGTAACTCAGCGGGAGGGCCCTACGAGCAGTACTTC TRBV4-3 - 20 TRBJ2-7 TRBD2
CASSDGGQGIGQPQHF TGTGCCAGCAGTGATGGGGGACAGGGTATTGGACAGCCCCAGCATTTT TRBV6-4 - 16 TRBJ1-5 TRBD1
CASTRVGQMNTEAFF TGTGCCAGTACCCGGGTTGGACAGATGAACACTGAAGCTTTCTTT TRBV19 once 15 TRBJ1-1 -
CASSLSVGSAGSGKNIQYF TGTGCCAGCAGTTTATCGGTTGGCTCAGCGGGATCAGGCAAAAACATTCAGTACTTC TRBV27 - 19 TRBJ2-4 TRBD2
CASSPLETQYF TGTGCCAGCAGCCCCCTGGAGACCCAGTACTTC TRBV11-2 - 11 TRBJ2-5 -
CASSFRTGAYEQYF TGTGCCAGCAGCTTCCGGACAGGGGCCTACGAGCAGTACTTC TRBV11-3 - 14 TRBJ2-7 TRBD1
CASRAGTGLEAFF TGTGCCAGTAGGGCCGGGACAGGGCTTGAAGCTTTCTTT TRBV19 - 13 TRBJ1-1 TRBD1
CASSVLSRAGGGKLFF TGTGCCAGCAGTGTCCTCTCGAGGGCAGGGGGCGGAAAACTGTTTTTT TRBV6-1 - 16 TRBJ1-4 TRBD1
CASSLIGGAEAFF TGTGCCAGCAGCTTAATCGGGGGGGCTGAAGCTTTCTTT TRBV7-3 - 13 TRBJ1-1 -
CASSFGKGSGGSYEQYF TGTGCCAGCAGTTTTGGGAAGGGTAGCGGGGGCTCCTACGAGCAGTACTTC TRBV28 - 17 TRBJ2-7 TRBD2
CASSLASSDEQYF TGCGCCAGCAGCTTGGCATCTTCGGACGAGCAGTACTTC TRBV5-1 once 13 TRBJ2-7 -